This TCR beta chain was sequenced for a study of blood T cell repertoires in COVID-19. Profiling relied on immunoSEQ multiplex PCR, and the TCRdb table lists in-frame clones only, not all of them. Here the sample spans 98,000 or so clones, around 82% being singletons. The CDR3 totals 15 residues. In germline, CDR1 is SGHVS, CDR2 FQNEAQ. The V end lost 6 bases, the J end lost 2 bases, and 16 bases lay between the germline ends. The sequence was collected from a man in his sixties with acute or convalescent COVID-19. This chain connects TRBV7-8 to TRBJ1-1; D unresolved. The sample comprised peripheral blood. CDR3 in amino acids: CASRLRGRGNTEAFF. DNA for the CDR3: TGTGCCAGCAGACTTAGAGGGCGAGGTAACACTGAAGCTTTCTTT.